This T cell receptor (beta chain) was documented in a study of shared clonotypes between healthy human individuals. Generated by immunoSEQ multiplex PCR, the TCRdb table keeps only in-frame clones and is missing some. This table has 1,100,000 or so clones, about four fifths appearing once. Concerning this clone: Its antigen is not known.

Donors comprised only Caucasian adults living in Nashville, Tennessee. Naive CD4+ cells were CD45RA-selected; the remaining cells were memory. Whole-study findings and limits: Larger richness was generally estimated for naive than memory subsets.

V was pared by 7 bases and J by 6 bases, with 11 bases of the junction left unmatched. The CDR3 is 15 residues long. Germline loops: CDR1 LNHDA, CDR2 SQIVND (reference sequence). The clonotype comes from a man in his late teens or twenties in good health. Some clones in this sample may be carry-over from other donors' samples. The specimen sequenced was memory CD4+ T cells from PBMCs. Indicated subset: CD45RA-negative fraction. V gene TRBV19 combines with J gene TRBJ1-2, with 10 bases fitting TRBD1. The CDR3 loop reads CASKGGTGDLHGYTF. The CDR3 DNA reads TGTGCCAGTAAGGGAGGGACAGGGGATTTACATGGCTACACCTTC.